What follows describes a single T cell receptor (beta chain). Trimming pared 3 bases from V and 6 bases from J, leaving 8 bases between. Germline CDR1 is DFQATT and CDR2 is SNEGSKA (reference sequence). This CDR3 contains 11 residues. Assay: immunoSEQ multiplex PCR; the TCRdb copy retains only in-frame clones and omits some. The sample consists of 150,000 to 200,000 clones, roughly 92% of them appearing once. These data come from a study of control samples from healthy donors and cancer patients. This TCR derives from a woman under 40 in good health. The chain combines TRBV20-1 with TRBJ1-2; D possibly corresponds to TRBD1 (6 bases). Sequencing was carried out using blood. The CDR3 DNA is TGCAGTGCTAGCGGGGGGCATGGCTACACCTTC. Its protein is CSASGGHGYTF.